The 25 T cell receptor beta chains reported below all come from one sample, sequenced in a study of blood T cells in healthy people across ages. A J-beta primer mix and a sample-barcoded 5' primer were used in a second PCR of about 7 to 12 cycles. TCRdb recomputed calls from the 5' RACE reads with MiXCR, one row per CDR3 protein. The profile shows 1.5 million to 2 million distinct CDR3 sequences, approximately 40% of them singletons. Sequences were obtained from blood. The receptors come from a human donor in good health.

The chain's CDR3 is CASSPGQILYEQFF. In nucleotides, the CDR3 is TGTGCCAGCTCACCCGGACAGATTCTTTATGAGCAGTTCTTC. The chain carries TRBV18 and TRBJ2-1; possibly TRBD1 for D (6 bases). The V gene's germline CDR1 is KGHSH and CDR2 LQKENI. CDR3 size: 14 residues. Deletions cut 3 bases from V and 8 bases from J, with 14 bases between. The whole variable domain, filled in from reference TRBV18 and TRBJ2-1, reads NAGVMQNPRHLVRRRGQEARLRCSPMKGHSHVYWYRQLPEEGLKFMVYLQKENIIDESGMPKERFSAEFPKEGPSILRIQQVVRGDSAAYFCASSPGQILYEQFFGPGTRLTVL.

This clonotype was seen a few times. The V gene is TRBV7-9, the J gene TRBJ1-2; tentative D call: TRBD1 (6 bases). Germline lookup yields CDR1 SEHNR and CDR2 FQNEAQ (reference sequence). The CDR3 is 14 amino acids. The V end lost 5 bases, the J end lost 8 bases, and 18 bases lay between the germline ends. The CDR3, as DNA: TGTGCCAGCAGCCGCCAAACAGGGCTTGACGGCTACACCTTC. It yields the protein CASSRQTGLDGYTF.

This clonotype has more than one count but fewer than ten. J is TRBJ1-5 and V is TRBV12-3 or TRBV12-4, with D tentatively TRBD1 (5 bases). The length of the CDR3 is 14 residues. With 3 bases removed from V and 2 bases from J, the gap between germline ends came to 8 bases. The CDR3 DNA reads TGTGCCAGCAGTTTTTGGGACGGCAATCAGCCCCAGCATTTT. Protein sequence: CASSFWDGNQPQHF.

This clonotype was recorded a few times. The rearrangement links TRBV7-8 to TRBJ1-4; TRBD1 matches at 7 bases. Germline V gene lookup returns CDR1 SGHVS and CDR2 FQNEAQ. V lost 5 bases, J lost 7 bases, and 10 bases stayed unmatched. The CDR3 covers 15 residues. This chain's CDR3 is CASSIPQGRGEKLFF. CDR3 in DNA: TGTGCCAGCAGCATCCCACAGGGGAGGGGTGAAAAACTGTTTTTT.

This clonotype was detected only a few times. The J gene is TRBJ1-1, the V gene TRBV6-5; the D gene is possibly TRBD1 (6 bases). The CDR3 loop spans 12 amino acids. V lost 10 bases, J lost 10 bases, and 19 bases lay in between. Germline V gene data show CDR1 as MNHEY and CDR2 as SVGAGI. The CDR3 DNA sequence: TGTGCCACCAAAGGGGGGGACCTGCGAGCTTTCTTT. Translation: CATKGGDLRAFF.

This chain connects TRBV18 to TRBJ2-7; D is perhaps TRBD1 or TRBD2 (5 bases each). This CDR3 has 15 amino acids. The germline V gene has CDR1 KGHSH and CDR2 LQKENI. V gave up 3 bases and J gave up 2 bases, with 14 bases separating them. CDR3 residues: CASSPDRDGAYEQYF. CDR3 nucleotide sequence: TGTGCCAGCTCACCGGACCGGGACGGGGCCTACGAGCAGTACTTC.

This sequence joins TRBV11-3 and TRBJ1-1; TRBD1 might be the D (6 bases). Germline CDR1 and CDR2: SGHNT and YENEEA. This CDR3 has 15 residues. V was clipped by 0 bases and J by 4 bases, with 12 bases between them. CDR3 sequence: CASSLDPGASTEAFF. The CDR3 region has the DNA TGTGCCAGCAGCTTAGATCCGGGGGCGAGCACTGAAGCTTTCTTT.

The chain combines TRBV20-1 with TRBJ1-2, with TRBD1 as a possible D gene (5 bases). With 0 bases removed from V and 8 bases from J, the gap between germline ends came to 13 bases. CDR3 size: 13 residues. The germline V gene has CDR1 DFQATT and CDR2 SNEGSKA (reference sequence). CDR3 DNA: TGCAGTGCTAGAGATCGGGGCTTGGGCGGCTACACCTTC. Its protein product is CSARDRGLGGYTF.

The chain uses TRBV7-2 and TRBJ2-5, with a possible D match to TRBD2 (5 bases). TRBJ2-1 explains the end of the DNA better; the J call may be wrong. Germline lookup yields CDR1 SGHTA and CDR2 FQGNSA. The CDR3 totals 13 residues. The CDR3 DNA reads TGTGCCAGCAGCTTGACTATACAAGAGACCCAGTTCTTC. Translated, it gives CASSLTIQETQFF.

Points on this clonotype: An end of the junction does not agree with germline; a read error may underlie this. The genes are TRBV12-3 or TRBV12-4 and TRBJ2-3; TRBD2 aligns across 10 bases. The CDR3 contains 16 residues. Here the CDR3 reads CASSVLAGAIADAQYF. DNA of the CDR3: TGTGCCAGCAGTGTCCTAGCGGGGGCGATAGCAGATGCGCAGTATTTT.

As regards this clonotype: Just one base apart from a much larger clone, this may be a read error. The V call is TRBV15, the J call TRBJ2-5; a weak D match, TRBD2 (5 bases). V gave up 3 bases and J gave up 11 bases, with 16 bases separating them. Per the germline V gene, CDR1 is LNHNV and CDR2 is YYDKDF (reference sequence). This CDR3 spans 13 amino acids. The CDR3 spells CATSSLLGDEQYF. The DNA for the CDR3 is TGTGCCACCAGCAGTCTCCTCGGGGATGAGCAGTACTTC.

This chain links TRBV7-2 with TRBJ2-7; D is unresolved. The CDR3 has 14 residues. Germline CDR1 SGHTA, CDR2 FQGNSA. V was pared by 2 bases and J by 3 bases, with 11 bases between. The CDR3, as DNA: TGTGCCAGCAGCTTAAGACTGATCTTCTACGAGCAGTACTTC. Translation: CASSLRLIFYEQYF.

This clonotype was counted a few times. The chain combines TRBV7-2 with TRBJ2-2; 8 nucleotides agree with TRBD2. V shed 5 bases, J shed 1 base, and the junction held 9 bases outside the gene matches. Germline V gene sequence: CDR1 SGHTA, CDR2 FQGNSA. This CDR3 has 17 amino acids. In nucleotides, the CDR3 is TGTGCCAGCAGCCAACACACTAGCGGACTGAACACCGGGGAGCTGTTTTTT. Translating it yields CASSQHTSGLNTGELFF.

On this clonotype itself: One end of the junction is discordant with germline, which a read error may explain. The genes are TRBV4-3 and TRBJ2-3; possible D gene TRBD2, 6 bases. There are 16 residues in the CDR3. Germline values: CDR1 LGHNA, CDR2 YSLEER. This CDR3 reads CAGRKGRDLFPDTQYF. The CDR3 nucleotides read TGCGCCGGCAGGAAAGGGCGGGACCTCTTCCCAGATACGCAGTATTTT.

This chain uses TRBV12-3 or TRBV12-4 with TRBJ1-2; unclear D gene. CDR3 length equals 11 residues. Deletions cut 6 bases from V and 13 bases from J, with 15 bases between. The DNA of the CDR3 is TGTGCCAGCAGCCCCGGATTTTACGGCACCTTC. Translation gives CASSPGFYGTF.

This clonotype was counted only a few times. The CDR3 protein is CASSPGRSIAYNEQFF. Written as DNA, the CDR3 is TGCGCCAGCAGCCCCGGGAGATCGATAGCCTACAATGAGCAGTTCTTC. The gene calls are TRBV5-1 and TRBJ2-1; D may be TRBD2 (6 bases). V was clipped by 4 bases and J by 2 bases, with 16 bases between them. CDR1 SGHRS and CDR2 YFSETQ come from the germline V gene. The CDR3 runs to 16 residues.

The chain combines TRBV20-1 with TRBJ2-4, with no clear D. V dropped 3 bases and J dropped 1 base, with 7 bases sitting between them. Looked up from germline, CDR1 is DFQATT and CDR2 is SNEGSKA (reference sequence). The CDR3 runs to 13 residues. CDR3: CSASSPAKNIQYF. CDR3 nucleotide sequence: TGCAGTGCTAGTAGCCCGGCCAAAAACATTCAGTACTTC.

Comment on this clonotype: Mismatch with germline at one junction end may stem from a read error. The CDR3 sequence: CSVMTALSYSEQFF. CDR3 bases: TGCAGCGTAATGACGGCGCTCTCCTACAGTGAGCAGTTCTTC. The chain links TRBV29-1 to TRBJ2-1; D unclear. The CDR3 is 14 residues long. Per germline, CDR1 SQVTM and CDR2 ANQGSEA.

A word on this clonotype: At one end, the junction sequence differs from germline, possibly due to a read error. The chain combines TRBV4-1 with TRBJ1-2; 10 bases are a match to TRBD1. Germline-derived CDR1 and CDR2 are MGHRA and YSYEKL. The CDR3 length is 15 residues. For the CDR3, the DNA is TGCGCCAGCAGCCGAAAGAGCGGGACAGGGGATGGCTACATCTTC. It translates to CASSRKSGTGDGYIF.

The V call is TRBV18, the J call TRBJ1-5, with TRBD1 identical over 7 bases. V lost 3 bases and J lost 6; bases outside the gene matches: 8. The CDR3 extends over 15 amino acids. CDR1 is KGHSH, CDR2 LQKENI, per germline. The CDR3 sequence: CASSPSRGISQPQHF. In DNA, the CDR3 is TGTGCCAGCTCACCCTCCAGGGGGATCAGTCAGCCCCAGCATTTT.

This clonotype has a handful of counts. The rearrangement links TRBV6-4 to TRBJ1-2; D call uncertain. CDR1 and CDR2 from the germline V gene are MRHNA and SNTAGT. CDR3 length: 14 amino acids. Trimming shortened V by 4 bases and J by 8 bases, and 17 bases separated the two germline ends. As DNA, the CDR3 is TGTGCCAGCAGTGCCGAAACGGACGGCGGAGGCTACACCTTC. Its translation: CASSAETDGGGYTF.

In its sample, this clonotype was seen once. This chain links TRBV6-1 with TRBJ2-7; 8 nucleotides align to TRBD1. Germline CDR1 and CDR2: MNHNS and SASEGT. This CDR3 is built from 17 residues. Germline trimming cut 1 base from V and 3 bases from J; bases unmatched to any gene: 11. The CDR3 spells CASSEVPGAGGFYEQYF. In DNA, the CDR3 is TGTGCCAGCAGTGAAGTCCCTGGGGCAGGGGGCTTCTACGAGCAGTACTTC.

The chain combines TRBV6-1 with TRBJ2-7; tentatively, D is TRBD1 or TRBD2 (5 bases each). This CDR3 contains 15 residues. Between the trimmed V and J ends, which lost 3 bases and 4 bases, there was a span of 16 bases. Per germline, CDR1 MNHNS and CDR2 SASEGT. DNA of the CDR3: TGTGCCAGCAGTGAGTGGGGACGGTCTTTTTACGAGCAGTACTTC. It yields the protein CASSEWGRSFYEQYF.

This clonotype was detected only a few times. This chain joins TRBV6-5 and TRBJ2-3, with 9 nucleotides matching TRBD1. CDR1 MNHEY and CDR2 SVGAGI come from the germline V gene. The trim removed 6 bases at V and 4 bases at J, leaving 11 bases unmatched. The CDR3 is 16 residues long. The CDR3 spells CASSRGTGNMADTQYF. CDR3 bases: TGTGCCAGCAGCCGCGGGACAGGGAATATGGCAGATACGCAGTATTTT.

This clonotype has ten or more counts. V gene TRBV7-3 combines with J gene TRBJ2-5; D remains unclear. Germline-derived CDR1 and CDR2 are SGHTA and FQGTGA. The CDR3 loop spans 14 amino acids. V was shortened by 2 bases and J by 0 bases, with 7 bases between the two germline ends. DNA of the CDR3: TGTGCCAGCAGCTTAGGAGTCAACCAAGAGACCCAGTACTTC. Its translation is CASSLGVNQETQYF.